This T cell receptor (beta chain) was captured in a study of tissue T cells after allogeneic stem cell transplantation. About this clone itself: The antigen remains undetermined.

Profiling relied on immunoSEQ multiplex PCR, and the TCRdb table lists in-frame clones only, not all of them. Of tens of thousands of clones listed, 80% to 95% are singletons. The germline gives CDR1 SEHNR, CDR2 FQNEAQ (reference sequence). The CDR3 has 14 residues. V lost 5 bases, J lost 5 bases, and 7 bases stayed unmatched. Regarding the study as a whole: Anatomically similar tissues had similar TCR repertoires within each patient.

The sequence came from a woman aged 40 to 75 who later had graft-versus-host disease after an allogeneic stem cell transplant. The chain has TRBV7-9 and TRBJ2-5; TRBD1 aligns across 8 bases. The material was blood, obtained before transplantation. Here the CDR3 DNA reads TGTGCCAGCAGCCCAAGGACAGGGACGGAGACCCAGTACTTC. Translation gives CASSPRTGTETQYF. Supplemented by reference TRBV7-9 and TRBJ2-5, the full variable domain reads DTGVSQNPRHKITKRGQNVTFRCDPISEHNRLYWYRQTLGQGPEFLTYFQNEAQLEKSRLLSDRFSAERPKGSFSTLEIQRTEQGDSAMYLCASSPRTGTETQYFGPGTRLLVL.